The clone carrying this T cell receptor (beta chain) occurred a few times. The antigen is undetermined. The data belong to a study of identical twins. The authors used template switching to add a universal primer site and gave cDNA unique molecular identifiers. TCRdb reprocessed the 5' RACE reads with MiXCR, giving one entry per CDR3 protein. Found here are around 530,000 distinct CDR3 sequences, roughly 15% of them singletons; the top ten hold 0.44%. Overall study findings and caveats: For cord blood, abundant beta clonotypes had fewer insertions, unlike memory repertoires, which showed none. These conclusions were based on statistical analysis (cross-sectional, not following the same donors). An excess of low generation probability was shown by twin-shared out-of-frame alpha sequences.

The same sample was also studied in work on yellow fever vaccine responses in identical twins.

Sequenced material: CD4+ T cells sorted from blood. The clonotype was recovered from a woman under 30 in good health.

CDR3 loop: CASSPLDGPYEQYF. CDR3 in DNA: TGTGCCAGCTCACCTTTGGACGGACCCTACGAGCAGTACTTC. The chain combines TRBV18 with TRBJ2-7, with D hard to call. CDR1 KGHSH and CDR2 LQKENI come from the germline V gene. Between the trimmed V and J ends, which lost 3 bases and 2 bases, there was a span of 11 bases. This CDR3 contains 14 residues. The whole variable domain, remainder taken from reference TRBV18 and TRBJ2-7, is NAGVMQNPRHLVRRRGQEARLRCSPMKGHSHVYWYRQLPEEGLKFMVYLQKENIIDESGMPKERFSAEFPKEGPSILRIQQVVRGDSAAYFCASSPLDGPYEQYFGPGTRLTVT.